The sequence of this T cell receptor beta chain was determined in a study of CD8+ T cells in alopecia areata. Study-wide points: Scalp lesions, especially in alopecia totalis/universalis, had higher clonality than normal scalp. Scalp samples also yield sequences of resident alphabeta T cells from normal skin.

Reverse transcribed after extraction, RNA yielded cDNA as the sequencing template. Here immunoSEQ multiplex PCR was the method, and the copy in TCRdb shows in-frame clones only, minus some. The data show over 150,000 clones, 56% seen once. On this clone itself: Its antigen remains unidentified.

V gave up 2 bases and J gave up 0 bases, with 10 bases separating them. This CDR3 is built from 14 residues. CDR1 is SQVTM, CDR2 ANQGSEA, per germline. PBMCs yielded sorted CD4+ and CD8+ T cells. V is TRBV29-1 and J is TRBJ2-5, with a tentative D call TRBD2 (5 bases). Sequencing used CD8+ T cells sorted from blood. The sequence derives from a human donor in good health. The CDR3 loop is CSVESGAYQETQYF. Written as DNA, the CDR3 is TGCAGCGTTGAAAGCGGAGCGTACCAAGAGACCCAGTACTTC.